This TCR beta chain derives from a study of cytomegalovirus exposure and HLA in healthy donors. Vbeta (60) and Jbeta (13) primers were used in the PCR. Clones were read by immunoSEQ multiplex PCR, and TCRdb kept only the in-frame ones, dropping some. The repertoire includes approximately 89,000 clones, over 60% of them detected once, and less than 4.5% sits in the top ten. Likely unrecorded immune exposures existed in these nominally healthy donors. Trimming cost V 3 bases and J 5 bases; bases outside gene matches: 7. The CDR3 is 15 residues long. CDR1 and CDR2 from the germline V gene are MDHEN and SYDVKM.

The receptor's source is a man younger than 45 in good health and CMV-seronegative. Sequenced sample: PBMCs. V usage is TRBV28 and J usage is TRBJ1-2; 9 bases are a match to TRBD1. CDR3 region: CASSFRDRVLYGYTF. The CDR3 region has the DNA TGTGCCAGCAGTTTTAGGGACAGGGTTTTGTATGGCTACACCTTC.